The 22 T cell receptor beta chains below were found in one sample sequenced in a study of blood T cell repertoires in COVID-19. Sequencing used immunoSEQ multiplex PCR; TCRdb keeps in-frame clones, though not all of them. The sample consists of about 90,000 clones, around 87% of them appearing once. Sequencing used peripheral blood. Source of these receptors: a human donor in a cohort sampled during active COVID-19.

The table lists this clone with a few counts. The chain is built from TRBV19 and TRBJ2-1; maybe TRBD2 (5 bases). Germline-derived CDR1 and CDR2 are LNHDA and SQIVND (reference sequence). The CDR3 spans 13 residues. V shed 3 bases and J shed 5 bases, with 8 bases lying between them. The CDR3 is CASSIPGNNEQFF. CDR3 coding DNA: TGTGCCAGTAGTATCCCGGGGAACAATGAGCAGTTCTTC.

The rearrangement links TRBV5-4 to TRBJ1-1, with D possibly TRBD1 on 5 matching bases. Germline V gene sequence: CDR1 SGHNT, CDR2 YYREEE (reference sequence). V was clipped by 0 bases and J by 7 bases, with 16 bases between them. There are 15 residues in the CDR3. CDR3 in amino acids: CASSLGGQGWGEAFF. DNA for the CDR3: TGTGCCAGCAGCTTGGGTGGTCAGGGTTGGGGTGAAGCTTTCTTT.

The genes are TRBV7-2 and TRBJ1-1; TRBD1 might be the D (6 bases). This CDR3 is 13 amino acids long. Trimming took 2 bases from V and 4 from J, leaving 8 bases between them. Germline CDR1 and CDR2: SGHTA and FQGNSA. The CDR3 reads CASSLQGRTEAFF. In DNA, the CDR3 is TGTGCCAGCAGCTTACAGGGGCGCACTGAAGCTTTCTTT.

This chain uses TRBV5-6 with TRBJ1-5; D gene unclear. The V gene lost 1 base and the J gene lost 3 bases, with 11 bases spanning the gap. Germline lookup yields CDR1 SGHDT and CDR2 YYEEEE. The CDR3 is 15 residues long. CDR3 region: CASSLTGGYNQPQHF. CDR3 sequence (DNA): TGTGCCAGCAGCTTGACTGGCGGGTACAATCAGCCCCAGCATTTT.

V usage is TRBV2 and J usage is TRBJ2-7; 13 nucleotides match TRBD2. This CDR3 has 14 residues. The J segment lost 5 bases and the V segment lost 7 bases, leaving 5 bases of the junction unmatched. Germline assignment: CDR1 SNHLY and CDR2 FYNNEI. This chain's CDR3 is CASKLAGGRNEQYF. In DNA form, the CDR3 reads TGTGCCAGCAAACTAGCGGGGGGGCGTAACGAGCAGTACTTC. The full variable domain, its missing parts supplied by reference TRBV2 and TRBJ2-7, is EPEVTQTPSHQVTQMGQEVILRCVPISNHLYFYWYRQILGQKVEFLVSFYNNEISEKSEIFDDQFSVERPDGSNFTLKIRSTKLEDSAMYFCASKLAGGRNEQYFGPGTRLTVT.

The chain joins TRBV2 to TRBJ1-2, with 9 bases lining up with TRBD1. The CDR3 runs to 14 residues. The germline V gene has CDR1 SNHLY and CDR2 FYNNEI. The trim removed 6 bases at V and 11 bases at J, leaving 13 bases unmatched. Here the CDR3 DNA reads TGTGCCAGCAGCGACCGGGACAGGGAGATTTGGTACACCTTC. Protein product: CASSDRDREIWYTF.

This CDR3 is CASYSGTGQGYTF. CDR3 nucleotides: TGTGCCTCATACTCCGGGACAGGGCAGGGCTACACCTTC. V gene TRBV19 combines with J gene TRBJ1-2; 9 bases line up with TRBD1. This CDR3 is 13 amino acids long. The V gene's germline CDR1 is LNHDA and CDR2 SQIVND (reference sequence). The trim removed 11 bases at V and 8 bases at J, leaving 12 bases unmatched. The full variable domain, with the rest looked up from reference TRBV19 and TRBJ1-2, is DGGITQSPKYLFRKEGQNVTLSCEQNLNHDAMYWYRQDPGQGLRLIYYSQIVNDFQKGDIAEGYSVSREKKESFPLTVTSAQKNPTAFYLCASYSGTGQGYTFGSGTRLTVV.

This clone appeared a few times. The chain employs TRBV30 and TRBJ1-6; D perhaps matches TRBD1 (5 bases). CDR1 is GTSNPN, CDR2 SVGIG, per germline (reference sequence). This CDR3 is built from 13 residues. Trimming pared 0 bases from V and 15 bases from J, leaving 15 bases between. The CDR3 is CAWSVGQGGLLHF. The DNA of the CDR3 is TGTGCCTGGAGTGTAGGGCAGGGCGGCCTCCTCCACTTT.

V and J are TRBV5-5 and TRBJ2-3, with TRBD2 matching over 14 bases. CDR1 is SGHKS, CDR2 YYEKEE, per germline (reference sequence). V lost 5 bases to trimming and J lost 2 bases; unmatched junction nucleotides: 7. This CDR3 is 17 amino acids long. The CDR3 region has the DNA TGTGCCAGCAGAATCGGGGGACTAGCGGGGGTCACAGATACGCAGTATTTT. This codes for CASRIGGLAGVTDTQYF.

This clone was seen once. In nucleotides, the CDR3 is TGCGCCAGCAGCCAACACGGCGGGGGGCGGGGCCCCCCCGGGGAGCTGTTTTTT. This codes for CASSQHGGGRGPPGELFF. V is TRBV4-3 and J is TRBJ2-2; 8 bases are a match to TRBD2. The CDR3 is 18 residues long. Trimming took 2 bases from V and 6 from J; bases not matched to a gene: 14. Germline CDR1 is LGHNA and CDR2 is YSLEER.

The V and J genes are TRBV27 and TRBJ2-7; no definite D call. Deletions cut 4 bases from V and 4 bases from J, with 5 bases between. In germline, CDR1 is MNHEY, CDR2 SMNVEV (reference sequence). The CDR3 is 11 amino acids. DNA for the CDR3: TGTGCCAGCAGTTCCTTATACGAGCAGTACTTC. Translating gives CASSSLYEQYF.

The V gene is TRBV28, the J gene TRBJ1-5; 7 positions agree with TRBD1. The CDR3 length is 12 residues. Germline CDR1 and CDR2: MDHEN and SYDVKM. The junction had 10 bases not matched to a gene; V was cut back by 11 bases and J by 9 bases. The CDR3 DNA follows: TGTGCCGAGGGGGACAGAGCTTGGCCCCAGCATTTT. It specifies CAEGDRAWPQHF.

As to this clone: The same CDR3 arises from other DNA sequences in this sample as well. The chain recombines TRBV5-1 with TRBJ1-5; D is ambiguous. There are 13 residues in the CDR3. From germline, CDR1 is SGHRS and CDR2 YFSETQ. V gave up 0 bases and J gave up 7 bases, with 8 bases separating them. For the CDR3, the DNA is TGCGCCAGCAGCTTGGCGGGGAACCAGCCCCAGCATTTT. It yields the protein CASSLAGNQPQHF.

The chain has TRBV7-6 and TRBJ2-3; 7 bases fit TRBD1. Trimming took 5 bases from V and 2 from J; bases not matched to a gene: 13. The CDR3 is 17 amino acids. Germline lookup yields CDR1 SGHVS and CDR2 FNYEAQ. The CDR3 loop is CASSTGPTGNPTDTQYF. The CDR3 DNA is TGTGCCAGCAGCACCGGGCCGACAGGGAACCCCACAGATACGCAGTATTTT.

This sequence joins TRBV11-2 and TRBJ1-1; D call uncertain. Germline assignment: CDR1 SGHAT and CDR2 FQNNGV. Trimming cost V 5 bases and J 0 bases, with 10 bases left between them. CDR3 length: 14 residues. The CDR3, as DNA: TGTGCCAGCAGCCCGAGGTATATGAACACTGAAGCTTTCTTT. Translated, it gives CASSPRYMNTEAFF.

V usage is TRBV19 and J usage is TRBJ1-1, with 9 nucleotides matching TRBD1. V shed 8 bases, J shed 6 bases, and the junction held 10 bases outside the gene matches. The CDR3 consists of 14 residues. CDR1 LNHDA and CDR2 SQIVND come from the germline V gene (reference sequence). In DNA, the CDR3 is TGTGCCAGTTCAGGACAGGGGATGTATGCTGAAGCTTTCTTT. It specifies CASSGQGMYAEAFF.

The V and J genes are TRBV19 and TRBJ2-1; no clear D. V was pared by 6 bases and J by 0 bases, with 12 bases between. Germline V lookup: CDR1 LNHDA, CDR2 SQIVND (reference sequence). The CDR3 consists of 15 residues. CDR3 sequence reads: CASRAGPSSYNEQFF. In DNA, the CDR3 is TGTGCCAGTAGGGCTGGGCCGAGCTCCTACAATGAGCAGTTCTTC.

J is TRBJ1-4 and V is TRBV10-2, with a weak D call TRBD1 (6 bases). V was trimmed by 7 bases and J by 0 bases, leaving 6 bases between them. CDR3 length equals 13 residues. Germline V gives CDR1 WSHSY, CDR2 SAAADI. In DNA form, the CDR3 reads TGCGCCAGCAAGGGGGCAACTAATGAAAAACTGTTTTTT. This sequence encodes CASKGATNEKLFF.

The V call is TRBV7-3, the J call TRBJ2-7; D not certain. The germline V gene has CDR1 SGHTA and CDR2 FQGTGA. The CDR3 runs 12 residues. The V end lost 6 bases, the J end lost 2 bases, and 8 bases lay between the germline ends. The chain's CDR3 is CASRAGAYEQYF. In DNA form, the CDR3 reads TGTGCCAGCAGGGCCGGAGCCTACGAGCAGTACTTC.

V usage is TRBV6-5 and J usage is TRBJ2-5; D might be TRBD2 (7 bases). CDR1 and CDR2 (germline): MNHEY, SVGAGI. V lost 7 bases and J lost 4, with 16 bases in between. The CDR3 contains 14 residues. As DNA, the CDR3 is TGTGCCAGCACTCACGGGGCGGGGGCAGAGACCCAGTACTTC. Translating gives CASTHGAGAETQYF.

Here the CDR3 reads CANSGTGVNNSPLHF. CDR3 DNA: TGTGCCAACTCCGGGACAGGGGTCAATAATTCACCCCTCCACTTT. The chain employs TRBV2 and TRBJ1-6; 10 positions agree with TRBD1. This CDR3 region has 15 residues. Per the germline V gene, CDR1 is SNHLY and CDR2 is FYNNEI. The V segment lost 10 bases and the J segment 5 bases; nucleotides outside the gene matches: 8.

The CDR3 reads CASSESGGQPQHF. Written as DNA, the CDR3 is TGTGCCAGCAGCGAATCAGGGGGACAGCCCCAGCATTTT. The chain links TRBV7-2 to TRBJ1-5; 7 nucleotides match TRBD1. The CDR3 is 13 residues long. Losses at the gene ends were 5 bases for V and 7 bases for J; bases not matched to a gene: 5. The V gene's germline CDR1 is SGHTA and CDR2 FQGNSA.